These 28 T cell receptor beta chains were sequenced from one sample in a study of T cell changes during pregnancy in multiple sclerosis. Profiled with immunoSEQ multiplex PCR; TCRdb holds only in-frame clones, not every one. The profile shows around 80,000 clones, 92% of them singletons. The source material was peripheral blood, sampled before pregnancy. The receptors were sampled from a female donor with multiple sclerosis, enrolled in a pregnancy study.

The genes are TRBV7-3 and TRBJ1-1, with 8 bases fitting TRBD1. CDR1 SGHTA and CDR2 FQGTGA come from the germline V gene. This CDR3 spans 13 amino acids. Trimming cost V 0 bases and J 6 bases; bases outside gene matches: 0. CDR3: CASSLTQGAEAFF. CDR3 nucleotides: TGTGCCAGCAGCTTAACACAGGGGGCTGAAGCTTTCTTT.

This clone was picked up one time. V gene TRBV19 combines with J gene TRBJ2-5, with D tentatively TRBD1 (5 bases). The CDR3 is made up of 13 amino acids. The germline CDR1 and CDR2 sequences are LNHDA and SQIVND (reference sequence). V was cut by 0 bases and J by 7 bases, with 9 bases left in between. The CDR3 reads CASSIDREGTQYF. DNA of the CDR3: TGTGCCAGTAGTATAGACAGGGAAGGGACCCAGTACTTC.

This clone was seen a single time. Here the CDR3 reads CASSKARSQGGQPQHF. The CDR3 DNA follows: TGTGCCAGCAGCAAAGCGCGATCCCAGGGGGGACAGCCCCAGCATTTT. The chain has TRBV21-1 and TRBJ1-5; the table's D gene call, TRBD1, was not cross checked with the DNA. TRBV21-1 has pseudogene status. This CDR3 region has 16 residues.

The chain recombines TRBV2 with TRBJ2-3; D might be TRBD2 (5 bases). CDR1 and CDR2 from the germline V gene are SNHLY and FYNNEI. Trimming stripped 6 bases from V and 3 bases from J, with 16 bases between. The CDR3 is 15 residues long. Here the CDR3 DNA reads TGTGCCAGCAGCGAGGTGGGAGTTTCTACAGATACGCAGTATTTT. It is translated as CASSEVGVSTDTQYF.

V gene TRBV11-3 combines with J gene TRBJ2-7; 7 bases match TRBD2. Germline V gene lookup returns CDR1 SGHNT and CDR2 YENEEA. The CDR3 is made up of 15 amino acids. Trimming took 8 bases from V and 2 from J; bases not matched to a gene: 12. For the CDR3, the DNA is TGTGCCAGCGCTCTGGGCGCGGGGGATACCTACGAGCAGTACTTC. This codes for CASALGAGDTYEQYF.

The CDR3 region has the DNA TGTGCCAGCAGCTCTACTAGCAATCAGCCCCAGCATTTT. It translates to CASSSTSNQPQHF. The J gene is TRBJ1-5, the V gene TRBV7-8; D not resolved. In germline, CDR1 is SGHVS, CDR2 FQNEAQ. The CDR3 runs to 13 residues. The V and J ends lost 4 bases and 0 bases respectively, with 4 bases between them.

The V and J genes are TRBV6-5 and TRBJ2-7; weak D call: TRBD2 (6 bases). The CDR3 has 15 residues. The V end lost 6 bases, the J end lost 0 bases, and 15 bases lay between the germline ends. CDR1 MNHEY and CDR2 SVGAGI come from the germline V gene. CDR3 in amino acids: CASRGGRSSSYEQYF. DNA of the CDR3: TGTGCCAGCAGGGGGGGACGGTCGAGCTCCTACGAGCAGTACTTC.

V and J are TRBV9 and TRBJ2-1, with 7 nucleotides matching TRBD2. The CDR3 covers 16 residues. Trimming at V came to 4 bases and at J to 3 bases, leaving 10 bases not matched to a gene. Per the germline V gene, CDR1 is SGDLS and CDR2 is YYNGEE. CDR3 sequence (DNA): TGTGCCAGCAGCCCGCCGCCCGGGGGGAACTACAATGAGCAGTTCTTC. This codes for CASSPPPGGNYNEQFF.

The J gene is TRBJ1-5, the V gene TRBV30; 10 bases match TRBD1. Germline trimming cut 7 bases from V and 5 bases from J; bases unmatched to any gene: 8. The germline gives CDR1 GTSNPN, CDR2 SVGIG (reference sequence). The CDR3 has 14 amino acids. CDR3 sequence: CASRTGGLDQPQHF. CDR3 nucleotides: TGTGCCTCCCGGACAGGGGGGTTAGATCAGCCCCAGCATTTT.

The J gene is TRBJ2-5, the V gene TRBV6-5, with a weak D call TRBD2 (7 bases). Germline lookup yields CDR1 MNHEY and CDR2 SVGAGI. The length of the CDR3 is 14 residues. Trimming took off 2 bases at V and 5 bases at J, with 12 bases between the two ends. DNA of the CDR3: TGTGCCAGCAGTTACAGGGGGGGGAAGGAGACCCAGTACTTC. Translating it yields CASSYRGGKETQYF.

This chain uses TRBV7-9 with TRBJ1-2; weak D call: TRBD1 (5 bases). V was clipped by 2 bases and J by 5 bases, with 12 bases between them. Germline CDR1 reads SEHNR; CDR2 reads FQNEAQ (reference sequence). The CDR3 is made up of 14 amino acids. The CDR3 reads CASSLSAGGYGYTF. The CDR3 DNA sequence: TGTGCCAGCAGCTTATCGGCGGGGGGATATGGCTACACCTTC.

This clone was picked up one time. V is TRBV19 and J is TRBJ1-5; D unresolved. Per germline, CDR1 LNHDA and CDR2 SQIVND (reference sequence). This CDR3 is 13 amino acids long. Trimming took off 4 bases at V and 3 bases at J, with 7 bases between the two ends. This CDR3 is CASSRGINQPQHF. The CDR3 DNA reads as TGTGCCAGTAGTAGAGGGATCAATCAGCCCCAGCATTTT.

The table lists this clone with many counts. The chain couples TRBV30 to TRBJ2-2, with a tentative D call TRBD1 (5 bases). The V end lost 5 bases, the J end lost 6 bases, and 10 bases lay between the germline ends. Looked up from germline, CDR1 is GTSNPN and CDR2 is SVGIG (reference sequence). There are 12 residues in the CDR3. The CDR3 protein is CAWGRDAGELFF. CDR3 nucleotides: TGTGCCTGGGGCAGGGATGCCGGGGAGCTGTTTTTT.

The chain couples TRBV5-1 to TRBJ2-3; 8 nucleotides line up with TRBD1. This CDR3 is 16 amino acids long. V gave up 4 bases and J gave up 1 base; unmatched junction bases: 8. From germline, CDR1 is SGHRS and CDR2 YFSETQ. The CDR3 spells CASSLGQGRGTDTQYF. The CDR3 DNA sequence: TGCGCCAGCAGCCTAGGACAGGGTAGGGGCACAGATACGCAGTATTTT.

The rearrangement joins TRBV7-2 to TRBJ2-7; D ambiguous. Trimming removed 4 bases at V and 0 bases at J, with 4 bases between. The length of the CDR3 is 12 residues. Germline CDR1 SGHTA, CDR2 FQGNSA. The CDR3 is CASSSSSYEQYF. The CDR3 DNA is TGTGCCAGCAGCTCGAGCTCCTACGAGCAGTACTTC. Full variable domain (outside the CDR3, taken from reference TRBV7-2 and TRBJ2-7): GAGVSQSPSNKVTEKGKDVELRCDPISGHTALYWYRQSLGQGLEFLIYFQGNSAPDKSGLPSDRFSAERTGGSVSTLTIQRTQQEDSAVYLCASSSSSYEQYFGPGTRLTVT.

In nucleotides, the CDR3 is TGTGCCAGCAGCACGACAGGGATCTATGGCTACACCTTC. It codes for CASSTTGIYGYTF. The V and J genes are TRBV27 and TRBJ1-2, with TRBD1 matching over 7 bases. From germline, CDR1 is MNHEY and CDR2 SMNVEV (reference sequence). J was trimmed by 4 bases and V by 6 bases; bases with no gene match: 5. The CDR3 loop spans 13 amino acids.

This chain joins TRBV7-8 and TRBJ1-2; D remains unclear. V lost 5 bases and J 6 bases, leaving 16 bases between the germline ends. This CDR3 is built from 14 residues. The germline V gene has CDR1 SGHVS and CDR2 FQNEAQ. In nucleotides, the CDR3 is TGTGCCAGCAGCCCAAACGTGGGAGTCGATGGCTACACCTTC. Encoded protein: CASSPNVGVDGYTF. The full variable domain, rest sourced from reference TRBV7-8 and TRBJ1-2, is GAGVSQSPRYKVAKRGQDVALRCDPISGHVSLFWYQQALGQGPEFLTYFQNEAQLDKSGLPSDRFFAERPEGSVSTLKIQRTQQEDSAVYLCASSPNVGVDGYTFGSGTRLTVV.

The chain has TRBV5-1 and TRBJ2-3, with 8 bases aligning to TRBD1. The germline gives CDR1 SGHRS, CDR2 YFSETQ. The CDR3 is 13 residues long. The trim removed 5 bases at V and 6 bases at J, leaving 5 bases unmatched. The CDR3 DNA is TGCGCCAGCAGACGGACAGGGTCCGATACGCAGTATTTT. It translates to CASRRTGSDTQYF.

The chain links TRBV29-1 to TRBJ1-2; possible D gene TRBD1, 5 bases. Germline V gene sequence: CDR1 SQVTM, CDR2 ANQGSEA. There are 12 residues in the CDR3. The V end lost 4 bases, the J end lost 6 bases, and 12 bases lay between the germline ends. CDR3 sequence reads: CSVGGGENGYTF. In DNA, the CDR3 is TGCAGCGTTGGGGGCGGGGAAAATGGCTACACCTTC.

The chain carries TRBV15 and TRBJ2-5; D uncertain. CDR3 length equals 15 residues. V lost 3 bases and J 6 bases, leaving 17 bases between the germline ends. CDR1 is LNHNV, CDR2 YYDKDF, per germline (reference sequence). CDR3 DNA sequence: TGTGCCACCAGCAGCCCTCGTACCTCTCTACAGACCCAGTACTTC. Its protein is CATSSPRTSLQTQYF.

The chain carries TRBV13 and TRBJ1-2; TRBD1 might be the D (5 bases). Trimming shortened V by 0 bases and J by 6 bases, and 11 bases separated the two germline ends. The CDR3 length is 14 residues. Germline V gene sequence: CDR1 PRHDT, CDR2 FYEKMQ (reference sequence). CDR3 sequence reads: CASSLGAGMNGYTF. The DNA for the CDR3 is TGTGCCAGCAGCTTAGGTGCAGGGATGAATGGCTACACCTTC. Drawing the rest from reference TRBV13 and TRBJ1-2, the complete variable domain is AAGVIQSPRHLIKEKRETATLKCYPIPRHDTVYWYQQGPGQDPQFLISFYEKMQSDKGSIPDRFSAQQFSDYHSELNMSSLELGDSALYFCASSLGAGMNGYTFGSGTRLTVV.

The rearrangement joins TRBV7-3 to TRBJ2-5, with a weak D call TRBD1 (6 bases). Germline values: CDR1 SGHTA, CDR2 FQGTGA. The ends were cut back, 1 base at V and 3 bases at J, with 9 bases in the middle. The CDR3 is 14 amino acids. The CDR3 spells CASSLNTGKETQYF. CDR3 DNA: TGTGCCAGCAGCTTAAACACAGGGAAAGAGACCCAGTACTTC. The full variable domain, with the rest looked up from reference TRBV7-3 and TRBJ2-5, is GAGVSQTPSNKVTEKGKYVELRCDPISGHTALYWYRQSLGQGPEFLIYFQGTGAADDSGLPNDRFFAVRPEGSVSTLKIQRTERGDSAVYLCASSLNTGKETQYFGPGTRLLVL.

The chain uses TRBV19 and TRBJ1-4, with TRBD1 identical over 7 bases. Germline trimming cut 1 base from V and 5 bases from J; bases unmatched to any gene: 4. The germline CDR1 and CDR2 sequences are LNHDA and SQIVND (reference sequence). The CDR3 has 15 residues. The CDR3 bases are TGTGCCAGTAGTATAGGGACAGGTCAAAATGAAAAACTGTTTTTT. Translating it yields CASSIGTGQNEKLFF.

The chain is built from TRBV7-5 and TRBJ2-1; TRBD2, as called in the table, went unchecked against the DNA. TRBV7-5 is a pseudogene segment. CDR3 size: 17 residues. The CDR3 region is CARSLRIGEGTYNEQFF. In DNA form, the CDR3 reads TGTGCCAGAAGCTTAAGGATCGGGGAGGGGACCTACAATGAGCAGTTCTTC.

The chain carries TRBV4-1 and TRBJ2-4, with D unclear. CDR1 is MGHRA, CDR2 YSYEKL, per germline. Trimming took 0 bases from V and 7 from J, leaving 13 bases between them. There are 15 residues in the CDR3. As DNA, the CDR3 is TGCGCCAGCAGCCAAGAGGGCCTCAGCCACAACATTCAGTACTTC. Protein product: CASSQEGLSHNIQYF.

This chain joins TRBV9 and TRBJ1-6; 11 bases align to TRBD1. CDR3 size: 15 residues. V lost 4 bases and J lost 8; bases outside the gene matches: 5. Germline values: CDR1 SGDLS, CDR2 YYNGEE. CDR3 in amino acids: CASSPPGQGDSPLHF. The CDR3 region has the DNA TGTGCCAGCAGCCCCCCGGGACAGGGGGATTCACCCCTCCACTTT.

The rearrangement links TRBV5-4 to TRBJ2-2, with 8 bases identical to TRBD2. V lost 2 bases and J lost 7; bases outside the gene matches: 7. The CDR3 has 15 residues. Germline V gene data show CDR1 as SGHNT and CDR2 as YYREEE (reference sequence). CDR3 residues: CASSFASGSDGELFF. The CDR3 bases are TGTGCCAGCAGCTTCGCTAGCGGGTCTGACGGGGAGCTGTTTTTT.

The V and J genes are TRBV2 and TRBJ1-5; the match to TRBD1 covers 7 bases. Germline V lookup: CDR1 SNHLY, CDR2 FYNNEI. CDR3 length: 15 amino acids. The J segment lost 0 bases and the V segment lost 6 bases, leaving 5 bases of the junction unmatched. CDR3 sequence reads: CASRPGGNSNQPQHF. The CDR3 DNA follows: TGTGCCAGCAGGCCAGGGGGAAATAGCAATCAGCCCCAGCATTTT. The full variable domain, its missing parts supplied by reference TRBV2 and TRBJ1-5, is EPEVTQTPSHQVTQMGQEVILRCVPISNHLYFYWYRQILGQKVEFLVSFYNNEISEKSEIFDDQFSVERPDGSNFTLKIRSTKLEDSAMYFCASRPGGNSNQPQHFGDGTRLSIL.